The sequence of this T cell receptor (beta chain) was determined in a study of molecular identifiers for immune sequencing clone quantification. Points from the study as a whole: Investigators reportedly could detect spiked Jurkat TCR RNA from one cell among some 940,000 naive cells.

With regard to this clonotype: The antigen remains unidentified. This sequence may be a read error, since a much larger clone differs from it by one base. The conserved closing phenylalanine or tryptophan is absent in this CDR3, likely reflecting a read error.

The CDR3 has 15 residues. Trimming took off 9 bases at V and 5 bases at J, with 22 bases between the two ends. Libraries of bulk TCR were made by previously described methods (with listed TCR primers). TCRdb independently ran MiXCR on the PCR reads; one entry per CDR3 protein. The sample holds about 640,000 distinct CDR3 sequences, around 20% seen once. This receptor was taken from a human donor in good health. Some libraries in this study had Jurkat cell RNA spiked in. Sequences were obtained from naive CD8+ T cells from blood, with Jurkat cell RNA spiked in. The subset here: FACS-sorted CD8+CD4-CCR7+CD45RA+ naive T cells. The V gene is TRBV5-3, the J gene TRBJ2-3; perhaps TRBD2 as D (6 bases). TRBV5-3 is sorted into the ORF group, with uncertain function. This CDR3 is CATDPSGSGGDTQYC. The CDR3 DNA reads TGTGCCACGGACCCCTCCGGGAGTGGGGGAGATACGCAGTATTGT.